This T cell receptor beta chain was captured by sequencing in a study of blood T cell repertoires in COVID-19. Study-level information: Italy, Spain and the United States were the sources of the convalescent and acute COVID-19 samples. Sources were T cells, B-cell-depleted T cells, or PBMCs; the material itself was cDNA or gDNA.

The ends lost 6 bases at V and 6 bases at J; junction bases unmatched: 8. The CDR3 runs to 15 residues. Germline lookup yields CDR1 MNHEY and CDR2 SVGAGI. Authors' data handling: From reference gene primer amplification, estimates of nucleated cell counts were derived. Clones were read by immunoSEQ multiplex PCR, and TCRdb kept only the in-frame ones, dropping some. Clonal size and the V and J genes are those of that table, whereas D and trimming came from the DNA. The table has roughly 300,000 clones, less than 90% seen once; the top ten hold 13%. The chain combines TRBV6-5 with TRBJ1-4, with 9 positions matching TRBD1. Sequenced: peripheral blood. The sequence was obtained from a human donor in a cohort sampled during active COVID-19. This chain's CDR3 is CASRDNRGPDEKLFF. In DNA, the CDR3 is TGTGCCAGCAGGGACAACAGGGGGCCAGATGAAAAACTGTTTTTT.